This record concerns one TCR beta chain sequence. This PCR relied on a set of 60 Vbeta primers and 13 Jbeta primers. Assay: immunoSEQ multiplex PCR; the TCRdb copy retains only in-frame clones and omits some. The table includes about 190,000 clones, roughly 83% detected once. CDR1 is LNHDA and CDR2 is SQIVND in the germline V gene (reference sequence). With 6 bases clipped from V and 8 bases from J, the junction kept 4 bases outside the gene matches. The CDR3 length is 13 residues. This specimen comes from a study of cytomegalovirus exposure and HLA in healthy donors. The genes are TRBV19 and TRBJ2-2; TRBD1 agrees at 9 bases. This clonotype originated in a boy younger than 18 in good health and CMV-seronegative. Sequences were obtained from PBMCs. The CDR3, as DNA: TGTGCCAGTAGGGGACAGGGAATGGGGGAGCTGTTTTTT. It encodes CASRGQGMGELFF.